The source of this T cell receptor (beta chain) is a study of cytomegalovirus exposure and HLA in healthy donors. Only in-frame clones appear in the TCRdb table, and some are missing; sequencing was by immunoSEQ multiplex PCR. The table lists 57,000 or so clones, around nine tenths of them singletons. This clone was seen only a few times. The CDR3 is made up of 14 amino acids. V was pared by 6 bases and J by 0 bases, with 12 bases between. Looked up from germline, CDR1 is MDHEN and CDR2 is SYDVKM. The specimen sequenced was PBMCs. The chain employs TRBV28 and TRBJ2-7; D is possibly TRBD2 (6 bases). This sequence originates from a woman aged 30 to 39 in good health and CMV-seronegative. The CDR3, as DNA: TGTGCCAGCAGCGGGGGATGGAGCTCCTACGAGCAGTACTTC. It specifies CASSGGWSSYEQYF.